These 21 T cell receptor beta chains were all obtained from the same sample, sequenced in a study of a mutant IDH1 vaccine in newly diagnosed glioma. Produced via immunoSEQ multiplex PCR; TCRdb's table is partial and in-frame only. The data show around 51,000 clones, with just under 80% seen just once and around 1.8% held by the top ten. As for time point: week 5, during vaccination. All doses held 300 ug of mutant IDH1 20-mer peptide, with topical imiquimod. No antigen has been assigned to these receptors. The sample was PBMCs, taken from a glioma patient whose treatment included an IDH1 peptide vaccine. The receptors shown here come from a middle-aged woman with glioma.

The V gene is TRBV7-2, the J gene TRBJ2-4, with D unresolved. Trimming cost V 5 bases and J 7 bases, with 18 bases left between them. The CDR3 runs to 15 residues. The germline gives CDR1 SGHTA, CDR2 FQGNSA. The CDR3 is CASSEGRALSNIQYF. The DNA for the CDR3 is TGTGCCAGCAGCGAAGGCCGGGCACTATCGAACATTCAGTACTTC. Using reference TRBV7-2 and TRBJ2-4 for the parts outside the CDR3, the full variable domain is GAGVSQSPSNKVTEKGKDVELRCDPISGHTALYWYRQSLGQGLEFLIYFQGNSAPDKSGLPSDRFSAERTGGSVSTLTIQRTQQEDSAVYLCASSEGRALSNIQYFGAGTRLSVL.

CDR3 in amino acids: CAWSRTSGGRTYNEQFF. The CDR3 DNA sequence: TGTGCCTGGAGTCGGACTAGCGGGGGTAGGACCTACAATGAGCAGTTCTTC. The chain has TRBV30 and TRBJ2-1; TRBD2 agrees at 13 bases. CDR3 length: 17 amino acids. The germline V gene has CDR1 GTSNPN and CDR2 SVGIG (reference sequence). V trimming: 2 bases; J trimming: 2 bases; junction bases outside the gene matches: 6.

The V and J genes are TRBV7-2 and TRBJ2-5, with D possibly being TRBD1 or TRBD2 (6 bases each). This CDR3 is 15 amino acids long. Trimming pared 1 base from V and 5 bases from J, leaving 14 bases between. From germline, CDR1 is SGHTA and CDR2 FQGNSA. CDR3 in DNA: TGTGCCAGCAGCTTAGTATGGGGGGCCCAGGAGACCCAGTACTTC. Its protein product is CASSLVWGAQETQYF.

The rearrangement joins TRBV27 to TRBJ2-5; 7 nucleotides align to TRBD2. After removal of 8 bases from V and 4 bases from J, the junction contained 10 bases not matched to a gene. The CDR3 sequence is 14 residues long. Germline lookup yields CDR1 MNHEY and CDR2 SMNVEV (reference sequence). The CDR3 loop reads CASQPEGGTETQYF. The CDR3 bases are TGTGCCAGCCAGCCGGAGGGAGGGACAGAGACCCAGTACTTC.

Only one count was recorded for this clone. The chain combines TRBV25-1 with TRBJ2-5, with unresolved D. Per germline, CDR1 MGHDK and CDR2 SYGVNS. V was cut by 4 bases and J by 10 bases, with 22 bases left in between. The CDR3 length is 15 residues. The CDR3 is CASSGSGQASEDQYF. The CDR3 DNA is TGTGCCAGCAGTGGGTCCGGGCAGGCGAGCGAGGACCAGTACTTC.

This chain links TRBV27 with TRBJ2-3; D gene ambiguous. Germline lookup yields CDR1 MNHEY and CDR2 SMNVEV (reference sequence). Trimming pared 5 bases from V and 5 bases from J, leaving 11 bases between. CDR3 size: 13 residues. The CDR3 bases are TGTGCCAGCAGTCCCCGTTTTCGAGATACGCAGTATTTT. Its protein product is CASSPRFRDTQYF.

The rearrangement joins TRBV7-6 to TRBJ2-5; the D gene is possibly TRBD2 (6 bases). Germline V lookup: CDR1 SGHVS, CDR2 FNYEAQ. The CDR3 spans 15 residues. V was trimmed by 6 bases and J by 5 bases, leaving 19 bases between them. The CDR3 loop is CASRPGRPGVETQYF. The CDR3 DNA follows: TGTGCCAGCAGGCCGGGTCGTCCGGGAGTGGAGACCCAGTACTTC.

The chain uses TRBV9 and TRBJ1-3, with D uncertain. The germline V gene encodes CDR1 SGDLS and CDR2 YYNGEE. The CDR3 is made up of 18 amino acids. V gave up 0 bases and J gave up 0 bases, with 16 bases separating them. In DNA form, the CDR3 reads TGTGCCAGCAGCGTAGCCCCGGGCGACGTCCTCTCTGGAAACACCATATATTTT. This encodes CASSVAPGDVLSGNTIYF. The full variable domain, in which reference TRBV9 and TRBJ1-3 provide the parts outside the CDR3, is DSGVTQTPKHLITATGQRVTLRCSPRSGDLSVYWYQQSLDQGLQFLIQYYNGEERAKGNILERFSAQQFPDLHSELNLSSLELGDSALYFCASSVAPGDVLSGNTIYFGEGSWLTVV.

V usage is TRBV5-6 and J usage is TRBJ1-4, with TRBD1 matching over 7 bases. This CDR3 has 16 residues. The V and J ends lost 4 bases and 5 bases, in that order; junction bases with no gene match: 11. Germline lookup yields CDR1 SGHDT and CDR2 YYEEEE. CDR3 in amino acids: CASSLYADRVNEKLFF. CDR3 in DNA: TGTGCCAGCAGCCTGTACGCCGACAGGGTAAATGAAAAACTGTTTTTT.

V gene TRBV6-5 combines with J gene TRBJ2-4; TRBD1 matches at 9 bases. This CDR3 has 14 residues. The germline gives CDR1 MNHEY, CDR2 SVGAGI. V was clipped by 6 bases and J by 3 bases; unmatched bases: 3. Here the CDR3 reads CASSLDRGKNIQYF. CDR3 nucleotides: TGTGCCAGCAGCCTGGACAGGGGCAAAAACATTCAGTACTTC.

In this sample, this clone turned up once. The chain joins TRBV19 to TRBJ1-5, with TRBD1 as a possible D gene (6 bases). The germline gives CDR1 LNHDA, CDR2 SQIVND (reference sequence). The CDR3 loop spans 13 amino acids. V lost 9 bases and J 5 bases, leaving 14 bases between the germline ends. CDR3 residues: CASHRVKDQPQHF. Here the CDR3 DNA reads TGTGCCAGCCACAGGGTGAAGGATCAGCCCCAGCATTTT.

The rearrangement joins TRBV19 to TRBJ2-7, with D perhaps matching TRBD2 (5 bases). Germline V gene lookup returns CDR1 LNHDA and CDR2 SQIVND (reference sequence). V lost 6 bases, J lost 1 base, and 13 bases lay in between. The CDR3 has 14 residues. The CDR3 protein is CASSSVERSYEQYF. The CDR3 nucleotides are TGTGCCAGTAGCTCCGTCGAGCGGTCCTACGAGCAGTACTTC.

V and J are TRBV30 and TRBJ2-2; 8 bases map to TRBD1. The CDR3 loop spans 18 amino acids. After removal of 2 bases from V and 3 bases from J, the junction contained 14 bases not matched to a gene. The germline gives CDR1 GTSNPN, CDR2 SVGIG (reference sequence). CDR3 nucleotides: TGTGCCTGGAGTCAAATCTTGGCCCCGGACAGGGACACCGGGGAGCTGTTTTTT. Protein product: CAWSQILAPDRDTGELFF. The full variable domain, in which reference TRBV30 and TRBJ2-2 provide the parts outside the CDR3, is SQTIHQWPATLVQPVGSPLSLECTVEGTSNPNLYWYRQAAGRGLQLLFYSVGIGQISSEVPQNLSASRPQDRQFILSSKKLLLSDSGFYLCAWSQILAPDRDTGELFFGEGSRLTVL.

This clone was observed a few times. This chain links TRBV9 with TRBJ1-4; 8 bases fit TRBD1. Germline-derived CDR1 and CDR2 are SGDLS and YYNGEE. V shed 3 bases and J 5 bases; nucleotides not matched to a gene: 6. The CDR3 is 15 residues long. CDR3 in DNA: TGTGCCAGCAGCGATGGACAGGGAGGAAATGAAAAACTGTTTTTT. Residues: CASSDGQGGNEKLFF.

By its share, this clone is medium-sized. This chain links TRBV7-8 with TRBJ2-1; D is perhaps TRBD1 (7 bases). CDR3 size: 16 residues. V shed 4 bases and J shed 0 bases, with 13 bases lying between them. The germline gives CDR1 SGHVS, CDR2 FQNEAQ. CDR3 amino acids: CASSSQGGNSYNEQFF. For the CDR3, the DNA is TGTGCCAGCAGCTCCCAGGGGGGCAACTCCTACAATGAGCAGTTCTTC.

The chain couples TRBV19 to TRBJ1-3; TRBD1 aligns across 7 bases. J lost 6 bases, V lost 10 bases, and 12 bases had no gene match. Germline V CDR1 and CDR2: LNHDA, SQIVND (reference sequence). The CDR3 has 14 residues. Here the CDR3 reads CATALRDRINTIYF. In DNA, the CDR3 is TGTGCCACGGCCCTCCGGGACAGAATAAACACCATATATTTT.

The rearrangement uses TRBV2 and TRBJ1-2; possible D gene TRBD1, 5 bases. The V gene lost 3 bases and the J gene lost 4 bases, with 18 bases spanning the gap. The CDR3 is made up of 16 amino acids. From germline, CDR1 is SNHLY and CDR2 FYNNEI. Here the CDR3 DNA reads TGTGCCAGCAGTGAGAGAAGGGGCCACCCCCGCTATGGCTACACCTTC. Translating gives CASSERRGHPRYGYTF.

CDR3: CAISPPHRSTQGRNIQYF. CDR3 nucleotides: TGTGCCATCAGTCCACCTCACCGATCTACCCAGGGGAGGAACATTCAGTACTTC. The chain employs TRBV10-3 and TRBJ2-4; D possibly uses TRBD1 or TRBD2 (6 bases each). CDR1 is ENHRY and CDR2 is SYGVKD in the germline V gene. The CDR3 is 18 amino acids. V was trimmed by 5 bases and J by 7 bases, leaving 27 bases between them.

The chain joins TRBV2 to TRBJ2-7; TRBD1 agrees at 7 bases. Germline V gene sequence: CDR1 SNHLY, CDR2 FYNNEI. The CDR3 length is 16 residues. Trimming cost V 1 base and J 6 bases; bases outside gene matches: 12. CDR3 residues: CASSEVGRGTAGEQYF. CDR3 nucleotides: TGTGCCAGCAGTGAAGTCGGCAGGGGGACCGCGGGCGAGCAGTACTTC.

This CDR3 is CASSFSGGLTYNEQFF. The CDR3 DNA follows: TGTGCCAGCAGCTTCTCGGGAGGGCTAACCTACAATGAGCAGTTCTTC. V gene TRBV9 combines with J gene TRBJ2-1, with 8 bases aligning to TRBD2. Germline-derived CDR1 and CDR2 are SGDLS and YYNGEE. V lost 4 bases and J lost 2; bases outside the gene matches: 8. CDR3 length equals 16 residues.

This sequence joins TRBV5-1 and TRBJ2-7; 9 bases match TRBD1. This CDR3 contains 15 residues. V shed 8 bases and J 6 bases; nucleotides not matched to a gene: 15. Germline assignment: CDR1 SGHRS and CDR2 YFSETQ. Here the CDR3 DNA reads TGCGCCAGGGTAGTAGAACGGGGACAGGGAATCGAGCAGTACTTC. Amino acid sequence: CARVVERGQGIEQYF.